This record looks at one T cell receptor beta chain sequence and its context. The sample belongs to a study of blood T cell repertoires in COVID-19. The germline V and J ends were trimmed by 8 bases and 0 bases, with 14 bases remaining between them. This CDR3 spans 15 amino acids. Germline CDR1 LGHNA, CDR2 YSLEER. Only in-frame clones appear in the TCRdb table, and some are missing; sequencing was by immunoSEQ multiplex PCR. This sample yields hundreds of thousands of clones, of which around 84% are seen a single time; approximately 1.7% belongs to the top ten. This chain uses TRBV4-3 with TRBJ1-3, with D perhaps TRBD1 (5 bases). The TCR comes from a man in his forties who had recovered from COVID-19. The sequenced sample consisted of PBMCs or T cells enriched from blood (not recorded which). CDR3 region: CASRTGMASGNTIYF. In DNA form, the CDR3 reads TGCGCCAGCCGCACAGGCATGGCCTCTGGAAACACCATATATTTT.